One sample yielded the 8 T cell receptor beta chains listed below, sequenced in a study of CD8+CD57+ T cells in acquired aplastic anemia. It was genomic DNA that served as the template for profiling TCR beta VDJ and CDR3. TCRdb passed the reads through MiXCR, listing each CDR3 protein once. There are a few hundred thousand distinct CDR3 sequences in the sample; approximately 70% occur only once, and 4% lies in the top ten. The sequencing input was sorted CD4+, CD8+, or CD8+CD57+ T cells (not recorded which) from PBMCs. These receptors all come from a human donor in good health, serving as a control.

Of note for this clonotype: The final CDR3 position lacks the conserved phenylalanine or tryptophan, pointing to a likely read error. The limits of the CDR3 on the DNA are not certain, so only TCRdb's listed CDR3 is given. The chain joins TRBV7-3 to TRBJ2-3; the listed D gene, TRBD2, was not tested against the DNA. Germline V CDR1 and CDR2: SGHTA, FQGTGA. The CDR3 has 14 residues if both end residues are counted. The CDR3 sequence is CASSRMRASDTQFV.

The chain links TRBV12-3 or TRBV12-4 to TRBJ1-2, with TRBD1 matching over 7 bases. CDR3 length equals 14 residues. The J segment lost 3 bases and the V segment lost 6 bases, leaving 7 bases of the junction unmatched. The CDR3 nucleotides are TGTGCCAGCAGCGTTGTAGACAGGGACTATGGCTACACCTTC. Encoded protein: CASSVVDRDYGYTF.

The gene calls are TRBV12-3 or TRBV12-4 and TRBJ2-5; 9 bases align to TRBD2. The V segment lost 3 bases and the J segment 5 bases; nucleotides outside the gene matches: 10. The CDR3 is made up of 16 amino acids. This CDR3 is CASSLNGRGGMETQYF. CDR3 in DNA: TGTGCCAGCAGTTTGAATGGGCGGGGGGGCATGGAGACCCAGTACTTC.

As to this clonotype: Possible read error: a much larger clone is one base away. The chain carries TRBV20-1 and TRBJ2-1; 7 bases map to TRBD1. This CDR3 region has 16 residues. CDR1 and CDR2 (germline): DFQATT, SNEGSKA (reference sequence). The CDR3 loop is CSARDPWDRSQVERFF. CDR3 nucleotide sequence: TGCAGTGCTAGAGATCCTTGGGACAGAAGTCAAGTTGAGCGGTTCTTC.

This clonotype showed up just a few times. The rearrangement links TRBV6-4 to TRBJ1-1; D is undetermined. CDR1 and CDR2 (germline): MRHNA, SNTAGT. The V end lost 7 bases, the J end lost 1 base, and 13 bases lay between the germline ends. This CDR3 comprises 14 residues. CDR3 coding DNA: TGTGCCAGCACCGTCGAAGTTGGGAACACTGAAGCTTTCTTT. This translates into CASTVEVGNTEAFF.

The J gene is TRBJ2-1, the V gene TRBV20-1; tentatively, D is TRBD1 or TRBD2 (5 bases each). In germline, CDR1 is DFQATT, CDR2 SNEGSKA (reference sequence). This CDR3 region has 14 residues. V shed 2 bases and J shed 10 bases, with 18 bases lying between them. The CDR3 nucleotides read TGCAGTGCTAGACAGGGCAGGGAGCAGTACGAGCAGTTCTTC. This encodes CSARQGREQYEQFF.

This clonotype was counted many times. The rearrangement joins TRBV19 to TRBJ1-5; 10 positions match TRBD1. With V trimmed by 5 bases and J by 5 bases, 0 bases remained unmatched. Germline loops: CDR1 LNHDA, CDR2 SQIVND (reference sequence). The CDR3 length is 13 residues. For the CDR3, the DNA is TGTGCCAGTAGTGACAGGGGGCATCAGCCCCAGCATTTT. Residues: CASSDRGHQPQHF.

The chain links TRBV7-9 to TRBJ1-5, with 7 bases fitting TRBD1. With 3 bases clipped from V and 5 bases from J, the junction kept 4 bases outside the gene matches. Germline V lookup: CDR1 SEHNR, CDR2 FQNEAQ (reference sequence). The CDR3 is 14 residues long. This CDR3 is CASSLLGGDQPQHF. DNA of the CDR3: TGTGCCAGCAGCTTGCTAGGGGGCGATCAGCCCCAGCATTTT.